What follows are 28 T cell receptor beta chains derived from one specimen sequenced in a study of shared clonotypes between healthy human individuals. Sequencing used immunoSEQ multiplex PCR; TCRdb keeps in-frame clones, though not all of them. The sample includes around 440,000 clones, approximately 77% of them seen just once. Sequencing was carried out using PBMCs. The origin of the receptors is a woman aged 40 to 55 in good health. Some clones in this sample may be carry-over from other donors' samples.

Comments on this clone: A far larger clone is one base from this, pointing to a likely read error. The genes are TRBV28 and TRBJ2-2; the D is unclear. The CDR3 runs 14 residues. The germline V and J ends were trimmed by 5 bases and 3 bases, with 10 bases remaining between them. From germline, CDR1 is MDHEN and CDR2 SYDVKM. This chain's CDR3 is CASSLLGYTGELFF. As DNA, the CDR3 is TGTGCCAGCAGTCTTTTGGGTTACACCGGGGAGCTGTTTTTT.

This clone has just a few counts. The V call is TRBV29-1, the J call TRBJ1-5; D might be TRBD1 (6 bases). Germline loops: CDR1 SQVTM, CDR2 ANQGSEA. This CDR3 contains 13 residues. The V end was cut by 5 bases, the J end by 5 bases, with 13 bases between. Here the CDR3 DNA reads TGCAGCGTTAGGGGGGGGGACGATCAGCCCCAGCATTTT. Translated: CSVRGGDDQPQHF.

The gene calls are TRBV18 and TRBJ2-7; 7 bases line up with TRBD1. The V gene's germline CDR1 is KGHSH and CDR2 LQKENI. This CDR3 contains 17 residues. Trimming removed 2 bases from V and 5 bases from J; junction bases left unmatched: 15. The CDR3 sequence is CASSPGTGVPGLDEQYF. The CDR3 DNA reads TGTGCCAGCTCACCAGGAACAGGGGTTCCGGGGCTAGACGAGCAGTACTTC.

This clone has only one observation. The chain has TRBV28 and TRBJ2-7; D is possibly TRBD1 (6 bases). Germline V gives CDR1 MDHEN, CDR2 SYDVKM. There are 13 residues in the CDR3. V was trimmed by 7 bases and J by 2 bases, leaving 12 bases between them. The CDR3 coding sequence is TGTGCCAGCACCTCCGGACAGACCTACGAGCAGTACTTC. Its protein product is CASTSGQTYEQYF.

This clone was picked up a small number of times. V is TRBV15 and J is TRBJ1-4; no definite D call. Germline CDR1 LNHNV, CDR2 YYDKDF (reference sequence). The V and J ends lost 5 bases and 7 bases respectively, with 14 bases between them. The CDR3 loop spans 14 amino acids. Written as DNA, the CDR3 is TGTGCCACCAGCCCCTCGGGGTTTTTTGAAAAACTGTTTTTT. This translates into CATSPSGFFEKLFF. Supplemented by reference TRBV15 and TRBJ1-4, the full variable domain reads DAMVIQNPRYQVTQFGKPVTLSCSQTLNHNVMYWYQQKSSQAPKLLFHYYDKDFNNEADTPDNFQSRRPNTSFCFLDIRSPGLGDTAMYLCATSPSGFFEKLFFGSGTQLSVL.

Many counts were recorded for this clone. This rearrangement joins TRBV27 to TRBJ2-7, with 8 bases that match TRBD2. With V trimmed by 7 bases and J by 3 bases, 5 bases remained unmatched. Germline lookup yields CDR1 MNHEY and CDR2 SMNVEV (reference sequence). The CDR3 is made up of 13 amino acids. The CDR3 loop reads CASTQAGVYEQYF. CDR3 nucleotides: TGTGCCAGCACCCAAGCGGGAGTCTACGAGCAGTACTTC.

J is TRBJ2-1 and V is TRBV18; D is unresolved. The CDR3 sequence is 13 residues long. V shed 4 bases and J shed 7 bases, with 11 bases lying between them. The V gene's germline CDR1 is KGHSH and CDR2 LQKENI. The CDR3 loop reads CASSQTIGNEQFF. The CDR3 region has the DNA TGTGCCAGCTCACAAACGATAGGGAATGAGCAGTTCTTC.

In its sample, this clone was seen a few times. The rearrangement uses TRBV19 and TRBJ1-1; D not resolved. The CDR3 sequence is 13 residues long. Between the trimmed V and J ends, which lost 3 bases and 1 base, there was a span of 6 bases. The germline CDR1 and CDR2 sequences are LNHDA and SQIVND (reference sequence). The chain's CDR3 is CASSINGNTEAFF. The CDR3 nucleotides are TGTGCCAGTAGTATTAACGGGAACACTGAAGCTTTCTTT.

This clone appeared many times. The same CDR3 also results from other DNA sequences found in this sample. The rearrangement links TRBV4-1 to TRBJ2-2; 10 nucleotides match TRBD1. V was clipped by 4 bases and J by 7 bases; unmatched bases: 3. This CDR3 spans 14 amino acids. CDR1 is MGHRA, CDR2 YSYEKL, per germline. The CDR3 DNA follows: TGCGCCAGCAGCCTAGGGACAGGGGTCGGGGAGCTGTTTTTT. Encoded protein: CASSLGTGVGELFF.

J is TRBJ2-7 and V is TRBV5-1; D is possibly TRBD1 (5 bases). Germline values: CDR1 SGHRS, CDR2 YFSETQ. Trimming shortened V by 1 base and J by 5 bases, and 16 bases separated the two germline ends. The CDR3 contains 15 residues. CDR3 amino acids: CASSLQGKAPNEQYF. CDR3 nucleotides: TGCGCCAGCAGCTTGCAGGGTAAAGCTCCTAACGAGCAGTACTTC.

The chain has TRBV7-7 and TRBJ2-1; D might be TRBD2 (6 bases). CDR3 length: 17 residues. V dropped 0 bases and J dropped 2 bases, with 14 bases sitting between them. The V gene's germline CDR1 is SSHAT and CDR2 FNYEAQ (reference sequence). The CDR3 DNA is TGTGCCAGCAGCTTAGCGGTCTCCGGGAGAGCCTACAATGAGCAGTTCTTC. It translates to CASSLAVSGRAYNEQFF.

The chain carries TRBV5-6 and TRBJ1-4; D is unclear. This CDR3 has 15 residues. The germline V gene has CDR1 SGHDT and CDR2 YYEEEE. The V end lost 3 bases, the J end lost 4 bases, and 13 bases lay between the germline ends. CDR3 bases: TGTGCCAGCAGCTGGATGGACGGCCGTAATGAAAAACTGTTTTTT. Protein product: CASSWMDGRNEKLFF.

In nucleotides, the CDR3 is TGTGCCAGCAGTTATCTCGGCTATGGCTACACCTTC. Its translation is CASSYLGYGYTF. This chain connects TRBV6-6 to TRBJ1-2; D gene uncertain. This CDR3 region has 12 residues. The V end lost 3 bases, the J end lost 4 bases, and 6 bases lay between the germline ends. Germline-derived CDR1 and CDR2 are MNHNY and SVGAGI (reference sequence).

On this clone: Since a far larger clone is one base different, this is likely a read error. At the DNA level, this CDR3 is encoded by other sequences in the same sample as well. This chain joins TRBV30 and TRBJ1-1, with D maybe TRBD1 (5 bases). The CDR3 totals 15 residues. V was pared by 3 bases and J by 2 bases, with 16 bases between. Germline V CDR1 and CDR2: GTSNPN, SVGIG (reference sequence). The CDR3 region has the DNA TGTGCCTGGAGCTTGCCTTTGGGACTTAACACTGAAGCTTTCTTT. This sequence encodes CAWSLPLGLNTEAFF.

This clone was detected a few times. The chain carries TRBV2 and TRBJ1-4, with D possibly being TRBD1 (5 bases). Germline CDR1 and CDR2: SNHLY and FYNNEI. This CDR3 region has 12 residues. V was pared by 3 bases and J by 15 bases, with 14 bases between. CDR3 nucleotide sequence: TGTGCCAGCAGTGACAGGGAAAATTCAGTGTTTTTT. Its translation is CASSDRENSVFF.

This chain connects TRBV28 to TRBJ1-1; D not resolved. This CDR3 is 12 amino acids long. The germline CDR1 and CDR2 sequences are MDHEN and SYDVKM. Trimming stripped 5 bases from V and 11 bases from J, with 15 bases between. For the CDR3, the DNA is TGTGCCAGCAGTCTGGGTCCCGCCACCGCTTTCTTT. Protein sequence: CASSLGPATAFF.

V usage is TRBV9 and J usage is TRBJ2-7, with 12 bases aligning to TRBD1. Germline V gene lookup returns CDR1 SGDLS and CDR2 YYNGEE. The V and J ends lost 0 bases and 6 bases, in that order; junction bases with no gene match: 4. The CDR3 is 15 amino acids. In DNA, the CDR3 is TGTGCCAGCAGCGTAGCCGGGACAGGGGGCACCGAGCAGTACTTC. Its translation is CASSVAGTGGTEQYF.

V and J are TRBV9 and TRBJ2-3; no clear D. The germline V and J ends were trimmed by 0 bases and 0 bases, with 11 bases remaining between them. Looked up from germline, CDR1 is SGDLS and CDR2 is YYNGEE. This CDR3 contains 16 residues. CDR3 nucleotides: TGTGCCAGCAGCGTAGCTGGGCTTGCTAGCACAGATACGCAGTATTTT. Translating it yields CASSVAGLASTDTQYF.

There are a few counts of this clone. This chain joins TRBV5-6 and TRBJ2-7, with 10 bases matching TRBD1. CDR3 length: 15 amino acids. Trimming cost V 7 bases and J 4 bases; bases outside gene matches: 11. Germline CDR1 reads SGHDT; CDR2 reads YYEEEE. The CDR3 reads CASASGTGVGYEQYF. DNA for the CDR3: TGTGCCAGCGCTTCCGGGACAGGGGTCGGTTACGAGCAGTACTTC.

The sample holds a few counts of this clone. The chain combines TRBV7-9 with TRBJ1-4, with D maybe TRBD1 (5 bases). V lost 1 base and J lost 9, with 12 bases in between. The germline CDR1 and CDR2 sequences are SEHNR and FQNEAQ (reference sequence). The CDR3 is 14 amino acids. This CDR3 is CASSLGQLRQKLFF. CDR3 coding DNA: TGTGCCAGCAGCTTAGGACAGCTCCGCCAAAAACTGTTTTTT.

V is TRBV5-1 and J is TRBJ2-5, with D perhaps matching TRBD2 (6 bases). The V gene's germline CDR1 is SGHRS and CDR2 YFSETQ. This CDR3 has 15 amino acids. V was clipped by 0 bases and J by 4 bases, with 13 bases between them. The CDR3 DNA reads as TGCGCCAGCAGCTTGGAATCCGGGAGACGAGAGACCCAGTACTTC. Protein product: CASSLESGRRETQYF.

The rearrangement links TRBV14 to TRBJ2-1; D is ambiguous. The CDR3 is 12 residues long. Trimming removed 0 bases from V and 9 bases from J, with 6 bases in between. The V gene's germline CDR1 is SGHDN and CDR2 FVKESK. The CDR3, as DNA: TGTGCCAGCAGCCAAGATCGTGGTGAGCAGTTCTTC. Translating gives CASSQDRGEQFF.

The gene calls are TRBV5-4 and TRBJ2-1; 7 bases are shared with TRBD1. The ends lost 7 bases at V and 0 bases at J; junction bases unmatched: 10. Germline values: CDR1 SGHNT, CDR2 YYREEE (reference sequence). The CDR3 length is 16 residues. CDR3 bases: TGTGCCAGCCGCTCACAGGGGAAAATCTCCTACAATGAGCAGTTCTTC. This encodes CASRSQGKISYNEQFF.

The chain carries TRBV12-1 and TRBJ1-4; the D segment call TRBD1 is taken from the table without a DNA check. TRBV12-1 is a listed pseudogene. The CDR3 totals 15 residues. As DNA, the CDR3 is TGTGCCAGCAGCTTATCCGGGGACAGGGGCGAAAAACTGTTTTTT. It translates to CASSLSGDRGEKLFF.

The V gene is TRBV7-2, the J gene TRBJ2-3; 8 positions agree with TRBD1. Germline loops: CDR1 SGHTA, CDR2 FQGNSA. This CDR3 has 17 residues. The V and J ends lost 5 bases and 0 bases, in that order; junction bases with no gene match: 10. The CDR3 loop reads CASSGRTGPSSTDTQYF. CDR3 nucleotides: TGTGCCAGCAGCGGGCGGACAGGGCCTTCTAGCACAGATACGCAGTATTTT. Filled out from reference TRBV7-2 and TRBJ2-3, the complete variable domain reads GAGVSQSPSNKVTEKGKDVELRCDPISGHTALYWYRQSLGQGLEFLIYFQGNSAPDKSGLPSDRFSAERTGGSVSTLTIQRTQQEDSAVYLCASSGRTGPSSTDTQYFGPGTRLTVL.

This clone was seen only once. The chain combines TRBV5-4 with TRBJ1-1, with 8 bases aligning to TRBD1. The CDR3 is 14 amino acids. Trimming took 4 bases from V and 1 from J; bases not matched to a gene: 3. Germline lookup yields CDR1 SGHNT and CDR2 YYREEE (reference sequence). CDR3 amino acids: CASSPGGWNTEAFF. The CDR3 region has the DNA TGTGCCAGCAGCCCAGGGGGCTGGAACACTGAAGCTTTCTTT.

The chain has TRBV5-4 and TRBJ2-2; 7 nucleotides align to TRBD2. Germline V CDR1 and CDR2: SGHNT, YYREEE (reference sequence). V was pared by 0 bases and J by 7 bases, with 15 bases of the junction left unmatched. The CDR3 has 18 residues. Here the CDR3 reads CASSLAGGSISTFGELFF. The DNA for the CDR3 is TGTGCCAGCAGCTTGGCCGGGGGGTCCATCAGTACGTTCGGGGAGCTGTTTTTT.

The V call is TRBV28, the J call TRBJ2-1, with 9 bases aligning to TRBD1. CDR3 length equals 14 residues. Looked up from germline, CDR1 is MDHEN and CDR2 is SYDVKM. The J segment lost 8 bases and the V segment lost 5 bases, leaving 7 bases of the junction unmatched. Written as DNA, the CDR3 is TGTGCCAGCAGTACAGGGGGCTTCAGGGATGAGCAGTTCTTC. Its protein is CASSTGGFRDEQFF. Variable domain in full (rest from reference TRBV28 and TRBJ2-1): DVKVTQSSRYLVKRTGEKVFLECVQDMDHENMFWYRQDPGLGLRLIYFSYDVKMKEKGDIPEGYSVSREKKERFSLILESASTNQTSMYLCASSTGGFRDEQFFGPGTRLTVL.